A selection of T cell receptor beta chains follows, all from one sample in a study of blood T cell repertoires in COVID-19. TCRdb's copy holds only in-frame clones and misses some; the assay was immunoSEQ multiplex PCR. Of 150,000 or so clones listed, roughly 89% are singletons. The sequencing sample was made of peripheral blood. Receptor source: a woman aged 50 to 60 with acute or convalescent COVID-19. Each CDR3 is given with its conserved first and last residue. The D gene is left open where the match is weak. The size of a clone is reported for some rows only, either as once, few or many, or as a class for expanded clones.

J gene | clone size | D gene | V gene | CDR3 DNA | CDR3 protein
TRBJ2-1 | NA | NA | TRBV6-1 | TGTGCCAGCAGTGATGGGACTTCCGCTGAGCAGTTCTTC | CASSDGTSAEQFF
TRBJ1-2 | NA | TRBD1 | TRBV28 | TGTGCCAGCGGGGACAGGAGAGTCTATGGCTACACCTTC | CASGDRRVYGYTF
TRBJ2-7 | NA | TRBD2 | TRBV7-6 | TGTGCCAGCAGCTTAGTGGGGGGAGGGCCGGATGAGCAGTACTTC | CASSLVGGGPDEQYF
TRBJ1-1 | NA | NA | TRBV2 | TGTGCCAGCAGTCGAGGTGCCATGGGTACTGAAGCTTTCTTT | CASSRGAMGTEAFF
TRBJ1-2 | NA | NA | TRBV6-2/TRBV6-3 | TGTGCCAGCAGCCCGACAGAGGACTATGGCTACACCTTC | CASSPTEDYGYTF
TRBJ2-3 | few | NA | TRBV7-6 | TGTGCCAGCAGCTTATCCCCTAGCACAGATACGCAGTATTTT | CASSLSPSTDTQYF
TRBJ1-6 | NA | NA | TRBV11-2 | TGTGCCAGCAGCTTGGCAGGGCCCCTCAATTCACCCCTCCACTTT | CASSLAGPLNSPLHF
TRBJ1-5 | NA | NA | TRBV3-1/TRBV3-2 | TGTGCCAGCAGCCAAGACAGGGATCAGCCCCAGCATTTT | CASSQDRDQPQHF
TRBJ1-2 | NA | TRBD1 | TRBV30 | TGTGCCTGGGCCGGGAGGGGGCCGTCCTATGGCTACACCTTC | CAWAGRGPSYGYTF
TRBJ1-1 | NA | NA | TRBV9 | TGTGCCAGCAGCGTCCGGGGGAACACTGAAGCTTTCTTT | CASSVRGNTEAFF
TRBJ1-1 | once | NA | TRBV5-1 | TGCGCCAGCAGCTTGCCGGACATGAACACTGAAGCTTTCTTT | CASSLPDMNTEAFF
TRBJ2-3 | NA | TRBD1 | TRBV19 | TGTGCCAGTAGTATAGCTCCGGGACAGGGAACAGATACGCAGTATTTT | CASSIAPGQGTDTQYF